These T cell receptor beta chains were read from a single sample in a study of blood T cell repertoires in COVID-19. Some clones are missing from TCRdb's copy, which holds only in-frame ones; the method was immunoSEQ multiplex PCR. Among about 89,000 clones, approximately 90% were seen once, and the ten largest hold around 0.44%. Sequenced material: peripheral blood. The source is a man in his fifties or sixties with acute or convalescent COVID-19. Each CDR3 is given with its conserved first and last residue. A D gene is named only where the DNA matches it firmly. Expanded clones get a size class; other rows say once, few or many, or leave the size out.

v_gene	j_gene	d_gene	abundance	CDR3nt	CDR3aa
TRBV6-5	TRBJ2-1	TRBD2	NA	TGTGCCAGCACCCGACTAGCGGGAGGGGACAATGAGCAGTTCTTC	CASTRLAGGDNEQFF
TRBV18	TRBJ2-7	TRBD2	NA	TGTGCCAGCTCTCCGAGGGCGGGGGGCAGCGAGCAGTACTTC	CASSPRAGGSEQYF
TRBV30	TRBJ1-5	NA	once	TGTGCCTGGAGCTCCCAAGCCCCCAGGGGCAACAATCAGCCCCAGCATTTT	CAWSSQAPRGNNQPQHF
TRBV19	TRBJ1-1	NA	NA	TGTGCCAGTAGAGTATCGGGTCTGTCGAGCACTGAAGCTTTCTTT	CASRVSGLSSTEAFF
TRBV27	TRBJ1-3	NA	once	TGTGCCAGCAGTTTGACACGCGGAAACACCATATATTTT	CASSLTRGNTIYF
TRBV10-2	TRBJ1-6	NA	NA	TGCGCCACCATCGACAGGCTCCGGGAAAATCGGTCACCCCTCCACTTT	CATIDRLRENRSPLHF
TRBV19	TRBJ2-7	NA	NA	TGTGCCAGTAGTTGGCAGGGAGGGGGCTACGAGCAGTACTTC	CASSWQGGGYEQYF
TRBV6-2/TRBV6-3	TRBJ1-3	TRBD1	NA	TGTGCCAGCAGTTACCCTGGGACAGGGCCGGATTTT	CASSYPGTGPDF
TRBV7-2	TRBJ2-1	TRBD2	NA	TGTGCCAGCAGCTCAACTAGCGGACCCTACAATGAGCAGTTCTTC	CASSSTSGPYNEQFF
TRBV7-3	TRBJ2-7	NA	NA	TGTGCCAGCAGCTTGGCGGGGGCGGGGCAGCAGTACTTC	CASSLAGAGQQYF
TRBV5-1	TRBJ2-7	TRBD2	NA	TGCGCCAGCAGCCAGACTAGCGGGGATGTAAACGAGCAGTACTTC	CASSQTSGDVNEQYF
TRBV4-2	TRBJ2-7	NA	NA	TGTGCCAGCAGCCAAAGGGGGGGCTACGAGCAGTACTTC	CASSQRGGYEQYF
TRBV7-9	TRBJ2-1	TRBD2	NA	TGTGCCAGCAGCCCTAGCGGGAGCTCCTACAATGAGCAGTTCTTC	CASSPSGSSYNEQFF
TRBV5-1	TRBJ1-1	NA	once	TGCGCCAGCAGCATTGAAGGACGGGAAGACACTGAAGCTTTCTTT	CASSIEGREDTEAFF
TRBV27	TRBJ1-2	TRBD1	NA	TGTGCCAGCAGCCGACAGGGGGCGTATGGCTACACCTTC	CASSRQGAYGYTF
TRBV10-3	TRBJ2-6	TRBD2	NA	TGTGCTACCGGAGCGGGGACTAGCGGCTCTGGGGCCAACGTCCTGACTTTC	CATGAGTSGSGANVLTF
TRBV30	TRBJ1-2	NA	NA	TGTGCCTGGAGTGCAAGTAGCTTTTCTGGCTACACCTTC	CAWSASSFSGYTF
TRBV7-7	TRBJ2-1	NA	NA	TGTGCCAGCAGCCAGAATACGGGTAGCTCCTACAATGAGCAGTTCTTC	CASSQNTGSSYNEQFF
TRBV27	TRBJ2-3	NA	NA	TGTGCCAGCAGTATCACTGGCACAGATACGCAGTATTTT	CASSITGTDTQYF
TRBV7-9	TRBJ1-2	NA	NA	TGTGCCAGCAGCTCGAAGCCGGGACAAAGATTCTATGGCTACACCTTC	CASSSKPGQRFYGYTF
TRBV6-2/TRBV6-3	TRBJ2-7	TRBD2	NA	TGTGCCAGCAGCCCTGCCCCCCTGACTAGCGGGGGCCGTTCCTACGAGCAGTACTTC	CASSPAPLTSGGRSYEQYF
TRBV19	TRBJ2-7	NA	NA	TGTGCCAGTAGTATAGGGAGTCGAACCATTTCCTACGAGCAGTACTTC	CASSIGSRTISYEQYF
TRBV27	TRBJ1-2	TRBD1	NA	TGTGCCAGCAGTTTGGGATCAGGGGGTTTTGGCTACACCTTC	CASSLGSGGFGYTF
TRBV13	TRBJ2-1	NA	NA	TGTGCCAGCAGCCTACGCTACAATGAGCAGTTCTTC	CASSLRYNEQFF
TRBV15	TRBJ1-1	NA	NA	TGTGCCACCAGCAGAGATATGGCGGGGAGCACTGAAGCTTTCTTT	CATSRDMAGSTEAFF
TRBV6-1	TRBJ2-2	NA	NA	TGTGCCAGCAGTGAAAGGGGAAGGGACACCGGGGAGCTGTTTTTT	CASSERGRDTGELFF
TRBV4-1	TRBJ2-1	TRBD1	NA	TGCGCCAGCAGCCAAGAAGGGGGACAGGTACGGGGCGATGAGCAGTTCTTC	CASSQEGGQVRGDEQFF
TRBV6-6	TRBJ1-3	NA	NA	TGTGCCAGCAGTTACCCCGCAGGAGGAGACACCATATATTTT	CASSYPAGGDTIYF
TRBV27	TRBJ1-3	NA	NA	TGTGCCAGCAGTTCAAGCGGGCCTCCTGGAAACACCATATATTTT	CASSSSGPPGNTIYF
TRBV29-1	TRBJ2-7	TRBD1	NA	TGCAGCCTCCGGACAGGGTCTGACGAGCAGTACTTC	CSLRTGSDEQYF
TRBV9	TRBJ2-2	NA	NA	TGTGCCAGCAGCGCCTACAGTAACACCGGGGAGCTGTTTTTT	CASSAYSNTGELFF
TRBV9	TRBJ2-5	NA	NA	TGTGCCAGCAGCCCCAGTCTGCTCCAAGAGACCCAGTACTTC	CASSPSLLQETQYF